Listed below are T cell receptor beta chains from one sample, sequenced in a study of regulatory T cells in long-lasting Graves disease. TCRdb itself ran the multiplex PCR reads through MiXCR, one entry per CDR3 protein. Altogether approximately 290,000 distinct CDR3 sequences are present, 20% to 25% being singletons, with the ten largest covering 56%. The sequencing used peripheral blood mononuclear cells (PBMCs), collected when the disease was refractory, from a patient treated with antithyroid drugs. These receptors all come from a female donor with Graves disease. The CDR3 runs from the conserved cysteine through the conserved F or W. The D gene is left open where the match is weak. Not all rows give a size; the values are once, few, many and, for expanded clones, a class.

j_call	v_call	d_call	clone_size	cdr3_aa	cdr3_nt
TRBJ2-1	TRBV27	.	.	CASSLRGEQFF	TGTGCCAGCAGTTTACGGGGTGAGCAGTTCTTC
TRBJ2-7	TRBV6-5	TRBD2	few	CASSYLAGATTYEQYF	TGTGCCAGCAGTTATTTGGCGGGAGCGACAACCTACGAGCAGTACTTC
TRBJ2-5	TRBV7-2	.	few	CASSLQGSQEAQYF	TGTGCCAGCAGCCTACAGGGAAGCCAAGAGGCCCAGTACTTC
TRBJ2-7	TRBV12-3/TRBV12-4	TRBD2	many	CASSWGRAGGEQYF	TGTGCCAGCAGTTGGGGGCGAGCGGGGGGCGAGCAGTACTTC
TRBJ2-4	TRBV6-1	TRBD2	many	CASRMGGGNIQYF	TGTGCCAGCAGGATGGGGGGAGGGAACATTCAGTACTTC
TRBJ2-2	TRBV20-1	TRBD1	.	CSAMSGGDTGELFF	TGCAGTGCTATGTCAGGGGGTGACACCGGGGAGCTGTTTTTT
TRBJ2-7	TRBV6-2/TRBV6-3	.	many	CASSYSRDISEQYF	TGTGCCAGCAGTTACTCCAGAGATATCTCCGAGCAGTACTTC
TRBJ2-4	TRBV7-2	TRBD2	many	CASSPTRKGAGGAKNIQYF	TGTGCCAGCAGCCCAACCAGGAAGGGGGCGGGGGGGGCCAAAAACATTCAGTACTTC
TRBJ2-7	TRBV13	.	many	CASSLVGPGFPIDRRDSYEQYF	TGTGCCAGCAGCTTAGTTGGCCCGGGGTTCCCCATAGACAGACGGGACTCCTACGAGCAGTACTTC
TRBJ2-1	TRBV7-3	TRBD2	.	CASSLLAGATHEQFF	TGTGCCAGCAGCTTACTAGCGGGTGCCACTCATGAGCAGTTCTTC
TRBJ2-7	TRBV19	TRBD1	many	CASSRATGVNPYEQYF	TGTGCCAGTAGTAGGGCGACAGGGGTGAACCCCTACGAGCAGTACTTC
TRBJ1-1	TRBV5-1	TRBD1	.	CVSSIGTGGTEAFF	TGCGTCAGCAGTATCGGGACAGGGGGAACTGAAGCTTTCTTT
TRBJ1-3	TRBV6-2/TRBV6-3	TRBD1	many	CASRTGQKGSGNTIYF	TGTGCCAGCAGGACGGGACAGAAAGGATCTGGAAACACCATATATTTT
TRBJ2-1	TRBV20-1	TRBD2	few	CSAGAGVSNEQFF	TGCAGTGCTGGAGCGGGAGTATCCAATGAGCAGTTCTTC
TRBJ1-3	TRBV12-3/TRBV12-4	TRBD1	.	CASSFGTASGNTIYF	TGTGCCAGCAGTTTCGGGACAGCCTCTGGAAACACCATATATTTT
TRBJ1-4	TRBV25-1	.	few	CASSESQDGYNEKLFF	TGTGCCAGCAGTGAATCCCAGGACGGCTATAATGAAAAACTGTTTTTT
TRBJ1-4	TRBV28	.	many	CASSFRLATNEKLFF	TGTGCCAGCAGTTTTCGCCTCGCAACTAATGAAAAACTGTTTTTT
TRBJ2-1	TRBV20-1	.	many	CSARDKHAYNEQFF	TGCAGTGCTAGAGATAAGCATGCGTACAATGAGCAGTTCTTC
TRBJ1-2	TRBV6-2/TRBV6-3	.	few	CASSYSGEKYGYTF	TGTGCCAGCAGTTACTCGGGGGAAAAGTATGGCTACACCTTC
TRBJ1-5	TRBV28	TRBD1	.	CASSSLSPTGAPQPQHF	TGTGCCAGCAGTTCCTTGTCCCCTACAGGGGCTCCTCAGCCCCAGCATTTT
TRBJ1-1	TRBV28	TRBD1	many	CASRLQTLGQASTEAFF	TGTGCCAGCAGACTGCAGACCTTGGGACAGGCGTCCACTGAAGCTTTCTTT
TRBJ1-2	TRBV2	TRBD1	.	CASTRDRENYGYTF	TGTGCCAGCACCCGAGACAGGGAGAACTATGGCTACACCTTC
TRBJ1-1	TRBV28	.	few	CASSPPDGLNTEAFF	TGTGCCAGCAGTCCCCCGGACGGACTAAACACTGAAGCTTTCTTT
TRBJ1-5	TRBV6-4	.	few	CASSYGWGPNQPQHF	TGTGCCAGCAGTTACGGGTGGGGGCCTAATCAGCCCCAGCATTTT
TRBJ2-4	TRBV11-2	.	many	CASSLWKGTKNIQYF	TGTGCCAGCAGCTTATGGAAGGGGACCAAAAACATTCAGTACTTC
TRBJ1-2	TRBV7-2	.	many	CASTGRGADYTF	TGTGCCAGCACTGGTAGGGGCGCCGACTACACCTTC
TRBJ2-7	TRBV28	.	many	CASRKGAREQYF	TGTGCCAGCAGGAAAGGGGCGAGGGAGCAGTACTTC
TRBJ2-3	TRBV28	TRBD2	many	CASSFPPLAGDLTDTQYF	TGTGCCAGCAGTTTCCCCCCGCTAGCGGGAGATCTCACAGATACGCAGTATTTT
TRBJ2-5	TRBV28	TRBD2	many	CATDLPGLTETQYF	TGTGCCACCGATTTACCGGGACTAACAGAGACCCAGTACTTC
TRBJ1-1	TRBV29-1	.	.	CSVEVFTEGDTEAFF	TGCAGCGTTGAAGTCTTTACGGAGGGGGACACTGAAGCTTTCTTT
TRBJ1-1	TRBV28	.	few	CASSLFGGGGTEAFF	TGTGCCAGCAGTTTATTTGGGGGGGGGGGGACTGAAGCTTTCTTT
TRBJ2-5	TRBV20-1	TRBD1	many	CSASDRGETQYF	TGCAGTGCTAGTGACAGGGGTGAGACCCAGTACTTC
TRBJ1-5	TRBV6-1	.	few	CASIAQGPQHF	TGTGCCAGCATAGCCCAGGGGCCCCAGCATTTT
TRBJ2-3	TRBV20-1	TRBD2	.	CSARPGLAGEDTQYF	TGCAGTGCTAGACCGGGACTAGCGGGAGAAGATACGCAGTATTTT
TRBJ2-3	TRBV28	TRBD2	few	CASSLAGEADTQYF	TGTGCCAGCAGCCTAGCGGGAGAGGCAGATACGCAGTATTTT
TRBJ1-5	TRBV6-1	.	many	CASSQGFGNQPQHF	TGTGCCAGCAGCCAGGGTTTCGGCAATCAGCCCCAGCATTTT
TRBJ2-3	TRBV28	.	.	CASSPTVPDTQYF	TGTGCCAGCAGTCCCACGGTTCCAGATACGCAGTATTTT